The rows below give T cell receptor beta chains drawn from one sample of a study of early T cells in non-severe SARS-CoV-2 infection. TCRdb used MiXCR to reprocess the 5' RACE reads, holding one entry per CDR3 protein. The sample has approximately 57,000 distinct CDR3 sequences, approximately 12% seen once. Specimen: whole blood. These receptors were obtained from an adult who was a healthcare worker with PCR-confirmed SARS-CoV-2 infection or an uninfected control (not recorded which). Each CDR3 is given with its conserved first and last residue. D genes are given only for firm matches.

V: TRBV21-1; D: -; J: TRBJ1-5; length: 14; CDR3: CASSKQRLGQPQHF
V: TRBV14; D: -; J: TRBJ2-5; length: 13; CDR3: CASSQDLGETQYF
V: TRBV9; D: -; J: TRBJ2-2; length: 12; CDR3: CASSVNAGELFF
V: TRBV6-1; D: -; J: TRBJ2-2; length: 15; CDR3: CASGIRELNTGELFF
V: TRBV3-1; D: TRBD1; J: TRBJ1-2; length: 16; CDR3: CASSSTSTGRRYGYTF
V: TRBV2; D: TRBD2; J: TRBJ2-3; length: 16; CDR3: CASRRGLAGGSDTQYF
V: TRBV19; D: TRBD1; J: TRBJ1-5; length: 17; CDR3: CASSSPGTVDSNQPQHF
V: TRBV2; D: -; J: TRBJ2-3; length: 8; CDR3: CGSDTQYF
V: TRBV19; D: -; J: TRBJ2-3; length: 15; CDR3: CASSSMGRGTDTQYF
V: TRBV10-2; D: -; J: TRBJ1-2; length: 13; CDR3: CAISDDRNYGYTF
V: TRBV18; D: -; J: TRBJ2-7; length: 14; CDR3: CASSPPAPAYEQYF
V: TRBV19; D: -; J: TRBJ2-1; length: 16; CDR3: CASSMRVPPSYNEQFF
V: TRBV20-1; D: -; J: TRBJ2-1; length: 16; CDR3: CSARDASGLRFDEQFF
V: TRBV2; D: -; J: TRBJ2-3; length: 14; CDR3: CASSGEGGADTQYF
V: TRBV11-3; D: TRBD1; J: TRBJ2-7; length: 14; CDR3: CASSSGTGGYEQYF
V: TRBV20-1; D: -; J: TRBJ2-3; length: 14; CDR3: CSARAQPSTDTQYF
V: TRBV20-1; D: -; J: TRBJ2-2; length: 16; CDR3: CSAMGPWAGSTGELFF
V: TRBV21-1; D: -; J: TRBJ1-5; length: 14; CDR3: CASSHGTGRMPQHF
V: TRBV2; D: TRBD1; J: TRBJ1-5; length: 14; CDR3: CASSARDRVQPQHF
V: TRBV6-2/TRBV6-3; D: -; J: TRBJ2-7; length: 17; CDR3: CASSYGRPGQPNYEQYF
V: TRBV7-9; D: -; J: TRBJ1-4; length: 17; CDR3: CASSSKLTGRGNEKLFF
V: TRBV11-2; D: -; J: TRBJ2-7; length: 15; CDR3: CASSFWVSEAYEQYF
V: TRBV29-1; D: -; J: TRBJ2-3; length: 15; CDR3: CSVDFLGRSTDTQYF
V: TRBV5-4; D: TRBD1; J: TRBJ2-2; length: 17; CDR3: CASSVGGGQTNTGELFF
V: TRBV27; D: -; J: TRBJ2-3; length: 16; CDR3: CASSTYLSGAGDTQYF
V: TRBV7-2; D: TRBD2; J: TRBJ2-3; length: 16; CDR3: CASSLGAGVITDTQYF
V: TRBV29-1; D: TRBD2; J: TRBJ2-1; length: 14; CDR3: CSIKLAGGDNEQFF
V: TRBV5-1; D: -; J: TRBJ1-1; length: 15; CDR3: CASSLGAGVGTEAFF
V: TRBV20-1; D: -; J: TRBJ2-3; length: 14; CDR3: CSASRDGGTDTQYF
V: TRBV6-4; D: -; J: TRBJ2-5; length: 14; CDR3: CASSPRGGQETQYF
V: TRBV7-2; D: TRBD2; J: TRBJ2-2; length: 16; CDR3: CASSLGLAGFAGELFF
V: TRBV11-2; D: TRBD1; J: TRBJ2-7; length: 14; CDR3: CASSRGTGGYEQYF
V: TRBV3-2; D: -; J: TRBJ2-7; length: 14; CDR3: CASSLSGDPYEQYF
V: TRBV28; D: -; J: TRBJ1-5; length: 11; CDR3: CASARDQPQHF
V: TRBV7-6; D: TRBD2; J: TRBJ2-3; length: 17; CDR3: CASSSLTSGGFTDTQYF
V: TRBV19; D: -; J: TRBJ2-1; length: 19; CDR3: CASSHGPLGAASSYNEQFF
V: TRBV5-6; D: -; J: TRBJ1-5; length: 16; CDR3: CASSSTGVYSNQPQHF